This TCR beta chain was documented in a study of blood T cell repertoires in COVID-19. Whole-study context: Both acute and convalescent COVID-19 samples were obtained from the United States, Italy and Spain. The cDNA or gDNA used as material had been derived from T cells, B-cell-depleted T cells, or PBMCs.

Under the authors' procedure: Amplification of reference gene primers was used by the study to estimate nucleated cell counts. The method was immunoSEQ multiplex PCR; TCRdb's version includes in-frame clones alone and lacks a portion of them. The V and J calls and clone size are taken from that table; D and trimming were inferred from the DNA. The sample includes some 250,000 clones, 83% of them seen just once. V was cut by 5 bases and J by 5 bases, with 15 bases left in between. The CDR3 runs 14 residues. The germline V gene has CDR1 MDHEN and CDR2 SYDVKM. The chain joins TRBV28 to TRBJ1-1, with a possible D match to TRBD1 (5 bases). This TCR came from an elderly man with acute or convalescent COVID-19. Material for sequencing was peripheral blood. The CDR3: CASSPGGIGTEAFF. In DNA, the CDR3 is TGTGCCAGCAGTCCTGGGGGGATCGGGACTGAAGCTTTCTTT.